The 5 T cell receptor beta chains in this list originate from one sample, sequenced in a study of cytomegalovirus exposure and HLA in healthy donors. Primers: 60 Vbeta forward and 13 Jbeta reverse. TCRdb keeps only in-frame clones here, not all; method: immunoSEQ multiplex PCR. Of approximately 190,000 clones detected, 70% appear once; the ten largest clones hold 2.6%. Input material: PBMCs. The receptors stem from a man between 35 and 55 years old in good health and CMV-seropositive.

This clone has just a few counts. This chain links TRBV5-5 with TRBJ1-3; a possible D gene is TRBD1 (5 bases). The V end lost 4 bases, the J end lost 0 bases, and 14 bases lay between the germline ends. Germline V gene lookup returns CDR1 SGHKS and CDR2 YYEKEE (reference sequence). The CDR3 spans 16 residues. CDR3 sequence: CASSRGVDFSGNTIYF. Written as DNA, the CDR3 is TGTGCCAGCAGCCGGGGGGTGGATTTCTCTGGAAACACCATATATTTT.

The CDR3 DNA is TGTGCCAGCAGCTTAGGTCAGTCCGAGAGGGAGCAGTACTTC. Amino acids: CASSLGQSEREQYF. The chain has TRBV7-6 and TRBJ2-7; D gene uncertain. Germline V gene sequence: CDR1 SGHVS, CDR2 FNYEAQ. This CDR3 is 14 amino acids long. The V end lost 1 base, the J end lost 7 bases, and 14 bases lay between the germline ends.

CDR3 bases: TGCGCCAGCAGCTATCCCGACACAGCCGACGAGCAGTACTTC. Translated, it gives CASSYPDTADEQYF. J is TRBJ2-7 and V is TRBV5-1; D call uncertain. V lost 3 bases to trimming and J lost 5 bases, with 15 bases between them. In germline, CDR1 is SGHRS, CDR2 YFSETQ. CDR3 length equals 14 residues. Together with reference TRBV5-1 and TRBJ2-7, the CDR3 gives the full variable domain: KAGVTQTPRYLIKTRGQQVTLSCSPISGHRSVSWYQQTPGQGLQFLFEYFSETQRNKGNFPGRFSGRQFSNSRSEMNVSTLELGDSALYLCASSYPDTADEQYFGPGTRLTVT.

Notes on this clone: A junction boundary mismatches the germline segment, possibly from a read error. The genes are TRBV29-1 and TRBJ2-3, with TRBD1 as a possible D gene (6 bases). Germline CDR1 SQVTM, CDR2 ANQGSEA. This CDR3 has 15 residues. The chain's CDR3 is CSARLGTTSTGTQYF. The CDR3 DNA follows: TGCAGTGCCCGGCTCGGGACAACAAGCACAGGTACGCAGTATTTT.

The chain recombines TRBV6-5 with TRBJ2-7; TRBD2 matches at 7 bases. V lost 2 bases to trimming and J lost 2 bases; unmatched junction nucleotides: 6. Germline values: CDR1 MNHEY, CDR2 SVGAGI. The CDR3 length is 15 residues. The CDR3 DNA reads TGTGCCAGCAGTTACAATGGAGGGAGGGCCTACGAGCAGTACTTC. Its protein product is CASSYNGGRAYEQYF.